This TCR beta chain is from a study of Graves' ophthalmopathy and Graves' hyperthyroidism. Overall study context: Sampling took place at initial diagnosis, with peripheral blood obtained before any treatment. Findings and limits, study-wide: Ophthalmopathy progression prediction by the model yielded a sensitivity of around 68% and a specificity of roughly 72%.

None of the included patients had other autoimmune diseases, uncontrolled infections, pregnancy or lactation, as these led to exclusion. This clonotype has a count of ten or more. Its antigen remains unknown. Amplification of the TCR beta CDR3 regions used RNA transcripts (as template). HTBI primers served in a first-round RT-PCR, which a second-round multiplex PCR followed. TCRdb reprocessed the multiplex PCR reads with MiXCR, giving one entry per CDR3 protein. Of some 200,000 distinct CDR3 sequences listed, 29% were seen once; the top ten hold 9.1%. Input material: peripheral blood. This TCR was sampled from a man in his fifties or sixties with Graves' ophthalmopathy.

CDR3 in DNA: TGTGCCAGCAGTTACTCCTACAGGGGGCGGATCTCCTACGAGCAGTACTTC. It specifies CASSYSYRGRISYEQYF. The chain has TRBV6-2 or TRBV6-3 and TRBJ2-7; the match to TRBD1 covers 9 bases. Per germline, CDR1 MNHEY and CDR2 SVGEGT. This CDR3 has 17 residues. V lost 0 bases, J lost 0 bases, and 6 bases stayed unmatched.